The 18 T cell receptor beta chains below come from one sample, sequenced in a study of T cell clonality in common variable immunodeficiency. Sequenced by immunoSEQ multiplex PCR; TCRdb stores in-frame clones only, minus some. The sample presents tens of thousands of clones, none singletons. Sequenced input: peripheral blood mononuclear cells. These receptor sequences come from a person between 18 and 75 years old in good health.

The sample holds many counts of this clone. The DNA ends 3 residues before the CDR3 does, and the rest of the CDR3 is filled in from the germline J gene. The rearrangement uses TRBV5-6 and TRBJ1-2; TRBD1 is a possible D gene (5 bases). The CDR3 contains 13 residues. V dropped 4 bases and J dropped 4 bases, with 11 bases sitting between them. Germline CDR1 reads SGHDT; CDR2 reads YYEEEE. The sequenced part of the CDR3 DNA is TGTGCCAGCAGCAGCAGGGTCCCCTATGGC. The encoded protein is CASSSRVPYG. The complete CDR3 reads CASSSRVPYGYTF.

This clone was seen many times. The CDR3 DNA, read in part, is TGCAGTGCCAGGAGCTCTGGGGCCAACGTC. Its translation is CSARSSGANV. The entire CDR3 protein reads CSARSSGANVLTF. The gene calls are TRBV20-1 and TRBJ2-6; D is ambiguous. The CDR3 end is not reached by the read, which stops 3 residues before it; the germline J gene fills it in. CDR1 DFQATT and CDR2 SNEGSKA come from the germline V gene (reference sequence). The CDR3 spans 13 residues. The V and J ends lost 6 bases and 0 bases respectively, with 6 bases between them.

This clone was recorded at least ten times. The read stops 3 residues short of the end of the CDR3; the missing end is completed from the germline J gene. The chain combines TRBV7-3 with TRBJ1-5; the match to TRBD1 covers 8 bases. The germline V gene has CDR1 SGHTA and CDR2 FQGTGA. The CDR3 has 16 amino acids. Losses at the gene ends were 4 bases for V and 4 bases for J; bases not matched to a gene: 9. CDR3 sequence: CASSSADRGINQPQHF. Partial CDR3 DNA: TGTGCCAGCAGCTCCGCCGACAGGGGAATAAATCAGCCC.

This clone has ten or more counts. The sequenced fragment ends 3 residues before the CDR3 boundary, so the rest is inferred from the germline J gene. V usage is TRBV19 and J usage is TRBJ2-5, with TRBD1 as a possible D gene (5 bases). CDR3 length: 13 amino acids. Trimming removed 5 bases from V and 2 bases from J, with 9 bases in between. CDR1 and CDR2 from the germline V gene are LNHDA and SQIVND (reference sequence). CDR3 sequence reads: CASSQGRQETQYF. CDR3 DNA, as far as it was read: TGTGCCAGTAGTCAGGGAAGACAAGAGACC.

In the case of this clone: With the read ending 3 residues before the CDR3 end, the germline J gene is used to fill in that end. V gene TRBV19 combines with J gene TRBJ1-2, with 9 bases aligning to TRBD1. In germline, CDR1 is LNHDA, CDR2 SQIVND (reference sequence). This CDR3 has 16 amino acids. CDR3 residues: CASSTGTGTGTDTYTF. The covered CDR3 bases are TGTGCCAGTAGTACCGGGACAGGGACGGGCACAGATACC.

In this sample, this clone turned up many times. The missing CDR3 end, 3 residues past where the read stops, is filled in from the germline J gene. This chain joins TRBV6-1 and TRBJ2-3; 9 bases align to TRBD2. CDR1 is MNHNS and CDR2 is SASEGT in the germline V gene. This CDR3 contains 13 residues. J was trimmed by 6 bases and V by 2 bases; bases with no gene match: 0. This CDR3 reads CASSESGRDTQYF. The DNA read from the CDR3 is TGTGCCAGCAGTGAAAGCGGGAGGGATACG.

This clone was counted at least ten times. The CDR3 loop reads CASTPNRRGDGNTIYF. CDR3 DNA (partial): TGTGCCAGCACACCCAACCGCAGGGGGGATGGAAACACC. This chain connects TRBV28 to TRBJ1-3; 7 positions match TRBD1. The read is 3 residues too short to cover the CDR3 end, so that end is filled in from the germline J gene. The J segment lost 3 bases and the V segment lost 7 bases, leaving 12 bases of the junction unmatched. This CDR3 has 16 amino acids. Germline V gene sequence: CDR1 MDHEN, CDR2 SYDVKM.

Many counts were recorded for this clone. The CDR3 end lies 3 residues beyond the end of the read and is filled in from the germline J gene. The chain employs TRBV20-1 and TRBJ1-2, with 11 bases lining up with TRBD1. V lost 6 bases to trimming and J lost 1 base; unmatched junction nucleotides: 7. CDR1 and CDR2 from the germline V gene are DFQATT and SNEGSKA (reference sequence). This CDR3 comprises 15 residues. The CDR3 bases that were read are TGCAGTGCGCGGACAGGGGGCGCCGATAACTATGGC. Protein sequence: CSARTGGADNYG. The entire CDR3 reads CSARTGGADNYGYTF.

This clone was counted many times. A read error is possible here, since a much larger clone lies one base away. With the read ending 3 residues before the CDR3 end, the germline J gene is used to fill in that end. The chain uses TRBV5-1 and TRBJ2-2, with 7 bases aligning to TRBD1. Germline CDR1 SGHRS, CDR2 YFSETQ. The CDR3 covers 17 residues. The CDR3: CASSPSRDRSGANVLFF. CDR3 DNA, as far as it was read: TGCGCCAGCAGCCCCTCCCGGGACAGATCTGGGGCCAACGTG.

This clone was observed many times. The sequenced fragment ends 3 residues before the CDR3 boundary, so the rest is inferred from the germline J gene. The chain is built from TRBV20-1 and TRBJ2-5; 10 bases match TRBD1. V dropped 5 bases and J dropped 6; count of bases not matched to a gene: 9. The CDR3 consists of 14 residues. Germline CDR1 and CDR2: DFQATT and SNEGSKA (reference sequence). Incomplete CDR3 DNA: TGCAGTGCTTTGACAGGGGGCAATGGAAAGACC. Encoded protein: CSALTGGNGKT. The entire CDR3 reads CSALTGGNGKTQYF.

This clone was seen repeatedly, ten times or more. The read ends 3 residues before the CDR3 terminus; that terminus is restored from the germline J gene. This chain joins TRBV7-9 and TRBJ1-4; D is unclear. The V end was cut by 7 bases, the J end by 4 bases, with 13 bases between. CDR3 size: 14 residues. Germline V gene sequence: CDR1 SEHNR, CDR2 FQNEAQ (reference sequence). CDR3 bases read: TGTGCCAGCACCTTTACCCCAGATAATGAAAAA. It codes for CASTFTPDNEK. The full CDR3 protein is CASTFTPDNEKLFF.

This clone was observed many times. From the germline J gene comes the end of the CDR3, since the read stops 3 residues before it. The rearrangement links TRBV7-2 to TRBJ1-2; D ambiguous. CDR3 size: 13 residues. The V gene's germline CDR1 is SGHTA and CDR2 FQGNSA. The V end was cut by 8 bases, the J end by 3 bases, with 13 bases between. The chain's CDR3 is CASAEGRHYGYTF. The CDR3 bases that were read are TGTGCCAGCGCCGAGGGTCGACACTATGGC.

This clone appeared a few times. The read gets to within 3 residues of the CDR3 end, and the germline J gene fills in the rest. The V call is TRBV20-1, the J call TRBJ1-5; D might be TRBD1 (6 bases). V was pared by 3 bases and J by 1 base, with 10 bases between. The CDR3 runs to 14 residues. Germline V lookup: CDR1 DFQATT, CDR2 SNEGSKA (reference sequence). The CDR3 bases that were read are TGCAGTGCTAGGGGGGGGGCCAGCAATCAGCCC. Translated, it gives CSARGGASNQP. The complete CDR3 protein is CSARGGASNQPQHF.

Only a few counts were recorded for this clone. Sequencing ends 3 residues short of the CDR3 end; the germline J gene provides the rest. This rearrangement joins TRBV6-1 to TRBJ2-3; 8 nucleotides match TRBD1. The CDR3 totals 15 residues. CDR1 is MNHNS, CDR2 SASEGT, per germline. The CDR3 protein is CASSAQGAREETQYF. Partial CDR3 DNA: TGTGCCAGCAGTGCTCAGGGGGCTCGTGAAGAGACG.

This clone appeared many times. One end of the junction varies from germline; a read error may be responsible. The read ends 3 residues early relative to the CDR3; the germline J gene fills the gap. V gene TRBV7-7 combines with J gene TRBJ2-5; D gene unclear. Per germline, CDR1 SSHAT and CDR2 FNYEAQ (reference sequence). The CDR3 totals 13 residues. Here the CDR3 reads CASSLGFQETQYF. The CDR3 bases that were read are TGTGCTAGCAGCTTGGGCTTTCAAGAGACC.

This clone has at least ten counts. The CDR3 end lies 3 residues beyond the end of the read and is filled in from the germline J gene. The genes are TRBV2 and TRBJ2-1; 7 bases fit TRBD2. CDR1 and CDR2 from the germline V gene are SNHLY and FYNNEI. This CDR3 has 17 residues. The trim removed 4 bases at V and 7 bases at J, leaving 16 bases unmatched. The CDR3 is CASSGEGGGFGGNEQFF. The sequenced part of the CDR3 DNA is TGTGCCAGCAGTGGGGAGGGCGGCGGGTTCGGAGGGAATGAG.

This clone was seen a few times. The CDR3 end is not reached by the read, which stops 3 residues before it; the germline J gene fills it in. The genes are TRBV5-1 and TRBJ2-7; 8 bases are shared with TRBD1. The CDR3 has 11 residues. Germline CDR1 and CDR2: SGHRS and YFSETQ. V lost 5 bases and J lost 5; bases outside the gene matches: 0. The covered CDR3 bases are TGCGCCAGCAGACAGGGGGACGAG. It translates to CASRQGDE. The complete CDR3 reads CASRQGDEQYF.

This clone was observed at least ten times. The read ends 3 residues early relative to the CDR3; the germline J gene fills the gap. The chain couples TRBV19 to TRBJ1-1; no firm D call. In germline, CDR1 is LNHDA, CDR2 SQIVND (reference sequence). Between the trimmed V and J ends, which lost 5 bases and 4 bases, there was a span of 14 bases. This CDR3 contains 14 residues. The sequenced CDR3 bases are TGTGCCAGTAGTGCAACCGGCAGCGTCACTGAA. It is translated as CASSATGSVTE. The full CDR3 protein reads CASSATGSVTEAFF.